This T cell receptor (beta chain) is from a study of cytomegalovirus exposure and HLA in healthy donors. The study's findings and limits: Investigators reported 150 to 200 TCR beta chains as tied to cytomegalovirus. The study found most TCR sequences rare, yet found some public TCRs in many donors.

Details on this clone: Antigen unknown.

The V end lost 6 bases, the J end lost 0 bases, and 15 bases lay between the germline ends. The CDR3 totals 15 residues. Germline CDR1 SNHLY, CDR2 FYNNEI. All donors participated as healthy donors of bone marrow. The PCR had 60 Vbeta and 13 Jbeta primers. Some clones are missing from TCRdb's copy, which holds only in-frame ones; the method was immunoSEQ multiplex PCR. The repertoire holds over 150,000 clones, with roughly 77% as singletons. The gene calls are TRBV2 and TRBJ2-7; D remains ambiguous. Material for sequencing was PBMCs. This sequence was found in a woman in her thirties or forties in good health and CMV-seropositive. CDR3 region: CASSLQGDSSYEQYF. The CDR3 nucleotides are TGTGCCAGCAGCCTCCAAGGAGATAGCTCCTACGAGCAGTACTTC.